This T cell receptor (beta chain) originates from a study of blood T cell repertoires in COVID-19. Whole-study context: In each case, the material was cDNA or gDNA derived from T cells, B-cell-depleted T cells, or PBMCs.

Original analysis: Amplification of reference gene primers was used by the study to estimate nucleated cell counts. The method was immunoSEQ multiplex PCR; TCRdb's version includes in-frame clones alone and lacks a portion of them. V, J and clone size reflect that table, while D and trimming were determined from the DNA. Among about 130,000 clones listed, 84% were seen once. Germline assignment: CDR1 LNHDA and CDR2 SQIVND (reference sequence). Losses at the gene ends were 8 bases for V and 5 bases for J; bases not matched to a gene: 12. The CDR3 covers 16 residues. The chain combines TRBV19 with TRBJ2-2; 9 bases map to TRBD1. The TCR comes from a human donor in a cohort sampled during active COVID-19. Sample: peripheral blood. The DNA for the CDR3 is TGTGCCAGTGCGGACCGGGACAGGGTAGAAACCGGGGAGCTGTTTTTT. It specifies CASADRDRVETGELFF.